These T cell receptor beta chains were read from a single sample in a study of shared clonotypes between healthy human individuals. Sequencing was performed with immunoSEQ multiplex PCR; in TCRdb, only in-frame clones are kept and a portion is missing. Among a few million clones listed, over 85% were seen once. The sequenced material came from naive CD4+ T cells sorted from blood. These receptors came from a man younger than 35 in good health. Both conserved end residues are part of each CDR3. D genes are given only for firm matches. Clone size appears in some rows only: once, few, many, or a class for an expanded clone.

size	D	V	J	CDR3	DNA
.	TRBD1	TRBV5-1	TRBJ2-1	CASSLPGQGAKFF	TGCGCCAGCAGCCTGCCGGGACAGGGGGCCAAGTTCTTC
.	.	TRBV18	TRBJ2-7	CASSPLNTGGYEQYF	TGTGCCAGCTCACCACTTAATACCGGGGGCTACGAGCAGTACTTC
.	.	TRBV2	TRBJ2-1	CASRTSESSYNEQFF	TGTGCCAGCAGAACCTCCGAGAGCTCCTACAATGAGCAGTTCTTC
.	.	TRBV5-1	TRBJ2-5	CASSLGQGLTQETQYF	TGCGCCAGCAGCTTGGGGCAGGGTCTAACCCAAGAGACCCAGTACTTC
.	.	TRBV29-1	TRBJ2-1	CSVAPRSYNEQFF	TGCAGCGTTGCCCCCCGCTCCTACAATGAGCAGTTCTTC
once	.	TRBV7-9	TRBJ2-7	CASSSEIGEQYF	TGTGCCAGCAGCTCGGAGATCGGTGAGCAGTACTTC
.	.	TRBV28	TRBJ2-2	CASSSLSLPNTGELFF	TGTGCCAGCAGTTCCCTATCACTCCCCAACACCGGGGAGCTGTTTTTT
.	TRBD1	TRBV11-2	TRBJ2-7	CASSLSVDRGLYEQYF	TGTGCCAGCAGCTTAAGTGTGGACAGGGGGCTCTACGAGCAGTACTTC
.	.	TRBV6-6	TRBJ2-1	CASSMDSGGSNEQFF	TGTGCCAGCAGTATGGACTCAGGAGGGTCCAATGAGCAGTTCTTC
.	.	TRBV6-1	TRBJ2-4	CASSDTDRTGKNIQYF	TGTGCCAGCAGTGATACCGACAGGACCGGCAAAAACATTCAGTACTTC
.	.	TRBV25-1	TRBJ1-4	CASQHWVSEKLFF	TGTGCCAGTCAACACTGGGTCAGTGAAAAACTGTTTTTT
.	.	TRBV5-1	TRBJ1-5	CASSYTGNQPQHF	TGCGCCAGCAGCTATACAGGGAATCAGCCCCAGCATTTT
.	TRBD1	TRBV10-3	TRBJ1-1	CAISYRDRDTEAFF	TGTGCCATCAGTTACCGGGACAGGGACACTGAAGCTTTCTTT
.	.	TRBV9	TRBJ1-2	CASSVEGGGRYGYTF	TGTGCCAGCAGCGTAGAGGGGGGAGGGCGCTATGGCTACACCTTC
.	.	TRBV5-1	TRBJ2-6	CASSGGSAGANVLTF	TGCGCCAGCAGTGGGGGGTCCGCTGGGGCCAACGTCCTGACTTTC
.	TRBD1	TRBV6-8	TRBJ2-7	CASSSGQGAYEQYF	TGTGCCAGCAGTTCGGGACAGGGGGCTTACGAGCAGTACTTC
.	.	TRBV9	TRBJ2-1	CASSVESNEQFF	TGTGCCAGCAGCGTTGAATCCAATGAGCAGTTCTTC
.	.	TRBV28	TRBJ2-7	CASNNIRLDEQYF	TGTGCCAGCAATAATATTCGTCTTGACGAGCAGTACTTC
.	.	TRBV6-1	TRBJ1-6	CASSGVLNSPLHF	TGTGCCAGCAGTGGTGTACTTAATTCACCCCTCCACTTT
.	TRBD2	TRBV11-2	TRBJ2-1	CASSFPTVTSYEQFF	TGTGCCAGCAGCTTCCCCACCGTGACTAGCTATGAGCAGTTCTTC
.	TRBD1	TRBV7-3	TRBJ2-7	CASSFGTGWAYEQYF	TGTGCCAGCAGCTTTGGGACAGGGTGGGCCTACGAGCAGTACTTC
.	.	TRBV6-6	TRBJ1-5	CASSGKGSSNQPQHF	TGTGCCAGCAGTGGAAAGGGCAGTAGCAATCAGCCCCAGCATTTT
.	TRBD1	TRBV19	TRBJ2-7	CASSIQPGQTYEQYF	TGTGCCAGTAGTATACAGCCGGGACAGACCTACGAGCAGTACTTC
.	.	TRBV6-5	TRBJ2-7	CATSAYHEQYF	TGTGCCACGTCGGCCTACCACGAGCAGTACTTC